These 28 T cell receptor beta chains were all obtained from the same sample, sequenced in a study of cytotoxic CD8 clonotypes in ibrutinib-treated CLL. This table comes from immunoSEQ multiplex PCR, and its TCRdb copy is limited to in-frame clones, with some not included. The sample consists of tens of thousands of clones, 68% of them appearing once. Material: PBMCs, obtained after 12 months of ibrutinib treatment. Every receptor here comes from a human donor with chronic lymphocytic leukemia.

This chain joins TRBV29-1 and TRBJ1-2; possibly TRBD1 for D (5 bases). Per germline, CDR1 SQVTM and CDR2 ANQGSEA. The CDR3 has 14 amino acids. With 3 bases removed from V and 2 bases from J, the gap between germline ends came to 13 bases. In DNA form, the CDR3 reads TGCAGCGTTGAGAAGCAGGGAGGGAACTATGGCTACACCTTC. It yields the protein CSVEKQGGNYGYTF.

In DNA form, the CDR3 reads TGTGCCAGCAGTCGAGGACAGCAAGAGACCCAGTACTTC. Encoded protein: CASSRGQQETQYF. The chain links TRBV28 to TRBJ2-5; TRBD1 is a possible D gene (6 bases). Trimming took 5 bases from V and 2 from J, leaving 9 bases between them. Germline V gene sequence: CDR1 MDHEN, CDR2 SYDVKM. The CDR3 spans 13 residues.

The chain combines TRBV11-3 with TRBJ2-2; 9 bases are a match to TRBD1. The CDR3 spans 14 residues. CDR1 and CDR2 (germline): SGHNT, YENEEA. Trimming at V came to 5 bases and at J to 4 bases, leaving 2 bases not matched to a gene. This chain's CDR3 is CASSQTGGTGELFF. CDR3 coding DNA: TGTGCCAGCAGCCAGACAGGGGGCACCGGGGAGCTGTTTTTT.

This rearrangement joins TRBV30 to TRBJ1-6, with 7 bases fitting TRBD1. The CDR3 runs 14 residues. Unmatched junction bases numbered 7, after V lost 2 bases and J lost 9 bases. Germline V gene data show CDR1 as GTSNPN and CDR2 as SVGIG (reference sequence). The CDR3 DNA reads TGTGCCTGGAGTCAAGACAGGGAGTTTTCACCCCTCCACTTT. Translated, it gives CAWSQDREFSPLHF.

The genes are TRBV4-1 and TRBJ1-2, with D unclear. From germline, CDR1 is MGHRA and CDR2 YSYEKL. This CDR3 contains 14 residues. V was trimmed by 2 bases and J by 7 bases, leaving 14 bases between them. CDR3 sequence (DNA): TGCGCCAGCAGCCAACCCGGAGGGTGGCGTGGCTACACCTTC. This translates into CASSQPGGWRGYTF.

The rearrangement joins TRBV5-1 to TRBJ2-7; 7 bases fit TRBD1. CDR1 and CDR2 from the germline V gene are SGHRS and YFSETQ. The V gene end was trimmed by 4 bases and the J gene end by 4 bases; junction bases not matched to a gene: 5. The CDR3 is 13 amino acids. CDR3 region: CASSPTGVYEQYF. CDR3 nucleotides: TGCGCCAGCAGCCCTACAGGGGTTTACGAGCAGTACTTC.

The chain couples TRBV5-4 to TRBJ1-2; 9 bases line up with TRBD1. V shed 4 bases and J 4 bases; nucleotides not matched to a gene: 8. Germline values: CDR1 SGHNT, CDR2 YYREEE (reference sequence). The CDR3 consists of 15 residues. CDR3 sequence reads: CASSGGTGGSYGYTF. CDR3 coding DNA: TGTGCCAGCAGCGGTGGCACAGGGGGCAGCTATGGCTACACCTTC.

V gene TRBV18 combines with J gene TRBJ2-1; D is tentatively TRBD1 or TRBD2 (5 bases each). Per the germline V gene, CDR1 is KGHSH and CDR2 is LQKENI. Trimming stripped 2 bases from V and 7 bases from J, with 9 bases between. The CDR3 runs 13 residues. This CDR3 reads CASSPSRGNEQFF. The DNA of the CDR3 is TGTGCCAGCTCACCATCGAGGGGAAATGAGCAGTTCTTC.

This clone was counted a single time. This chain joins TRBV27 and TRBJ2-7; TRBD2 matches at 10 bases. The CDR3 is 12 residues long. Germline V gene lookup returns CDR1 MNHEY and CDR2 SMNVEV (reference sequence). J lost 6 bases, V lost 6 bases, and 2 bases had no gene match. CDR3 amino acids: CASRGTSAEQYF. Here the CDR3 DNA reads TGTGCCAGCAGGGGGACTAGCGCCGAGCAGTACTTC.

The chain joins TRBV27 to TRBJ2-3, with 7 bases matching TRBD2. V was clipped by 2 bases and J by 2 bases; unmatched bases: 4. CDR1 is MNHEY, CDR2 SMNVEV, per germline (reference sequence). This CDR3 contains 15 residues. CDR3 nucleotides: TGTGCCAGCAGTTTACGGACTAGAACCACAGATACGCAGTATTTT. Translation: CASSLRTRTTDTQYF.

This clone turned up a few times. The chain couples TRBV19 to TRBJ1-5, with TRBD1 identical over 9 bases. CDR1 is LNHDA and CDR2 is SQIVND in the germline V gene (reference sequence). V lost 2 bases, J lost 3 bases, and 5 bases stayed unmatched. This CDR3 spans 16 amino acids. The CDR3 nucleotides are TGTGCCAGTAGTATATCGACAGGGGGTCACAATCAGCCCCAGCATTTT. Its translation is CASSISTGGHNQPQHF.

This chain links TRBV6-6 with TRBJ1-5, with 8 bases that match TRBD1. V lost 2 bases, J lost 3 bases, and 6 bases stayed unmatched. Germline V gene sequence: CDR1 MNHNY, CDR2 SVGAGI (reference sequence). CDR3 length equals 16 residues. As DNA, the CDR3 is TGTGCCAGCAGTTACCCGACAGGGGTGGACAATCAGCCCCAGCATTTT. Amino acids: CASSYPTGVDNQPQHF.

The rearrangement links TRBV6-1 to TRBJ2-3; D remains unclear. Germline CDR1 reads MNHNS; CDR2 reads SASEGT. V lost 2 bases, J lost 2 bases, and 8 bases lay in between. The CDR3 runs to 14 residues. This CDR3 reads CASSEFQVTDTQYF. CDR3 DNA: TGTGCCAGCAGTGAATTCCAGGTCACAGATACGCAGTATTTT.

The chain carries TRBV28 and TRBJ2-5; D tentatively reads TRBD1 or TRBD2 (8 bases each). The CDR3 runs to 15 residues. CDR1 and CDR2 (germline): MDHEN, SYDVKM. The ends were cut back, 5 bases at V and 5 bases at J, with 18 bases in the middle. For the CDR3, the DNA is TGTGCCAGCAGTGCCGGGACAGGCGGGGGGGAGACCCAGTACTTC. It is translated as CASSAGTGGGETQYF.

This clone was seen only a few times. The genes are TRBV5-6 and TRBJ1-2; D is perhaps TRBD1 (5 bases). CDR3 length equals 14 residues. Trimming took off 3 bases at V and 4 bases at J, with 13 bases between the two ends. Germline V CDR1 and CDR2: SGHDT, YYEEEE. CDR3 sequence: CASSYPLGGYGYTF. The CDR3 DNA sequence: TGTGCCAGCAGCTACCCCCTTGGGGGCTATGGCTACACCTTC.

This clone was seen a handful of times. The chain links TRBV30 to TRBJ2-5; D unclear. The CDR3 consists of 14 residues. From germline, CDR1 is GTSNPN and CDR2 SVGIG (reference sequence). V was trimmed by 1 base and J by 1 base, leaving 10 bases between them. CDR3 region: CAWSDSALQETQYF. As DNA, the CDR3 is TGTGCCTGGAGTGACAGCGCCCTCCAAGAGACCCAGTACTTC.

The chain couples TRBV6-5 to TRBJ1-2; D not certain. V was pared by 6 bases and J by 3 bases, with 14 bases between. Germline V gene lookup returns CDR1 MNHEY and CDR2 SVGAGI. The CDR3 is 14 amino acids. CDR3 loop: CASRPNPAYYGYTF. CDR3 nucleotides: TGTGCCAGCAGACCGAATCCTGCGTACTATGGCTACACCTTC.

The V call is TRBV7-6, the J call TRBJ1-3; D unresolved. Trimming stripped 5 bases from V and 0 bases from J, with 14 bases between. CDR1 is SGHVS, CDR2 FNYEAQ, per germline. The CDR3 totals 16 residues. The CDR3 is CASSPQAGSSGNTIYF. CDR3 nucleotides: TGTGCCAGCAGCCCCCAGGCCGGGAGCTCTGGAAACACCATATATTTT.

The V and J genes are TRBV7-3 and TRBJ2-1; 8 bases agree with TRBD1. The CDR3 covers 12 residues. Germline assignment: CDR1 SGHTA and CDR2 FQGTGA. The junction had 6 bases not matched to a gene; V was cut back by 5 bases and J by 12 bases. CDR3 sequence (DNA): TGTGCCAGCAGCGTCTCGACAGGGGCGCAGTTCTTC. This translates into CASSVSTGAQFF.

The V gene is TRBV19, the J gene TRBJ2-3; D is undetermined. Germline V CDR1 and CDR2: LNHDA, SQIVND (reference sequence). The V end lost 2 bases, the J end lost 6 bases, and 12 bases lay between the germline ends. The CDR3 covers 14 residues. DNA of the CDR3: TGTGCCAGTAGTATAACCAAACTCCGGGATACGCAGTATTTT. This translates into CASSITKLRDTQYF.

This clone was detected only a few times. The genes are TRBV9 and TRBJ1-6; the D gene is possibly TRBD1 (6 bases). Germline CDR1 SGDLS, CDR2 YYNGEE. The V and J ends lost 8 bases and 6 bases respectively, with 15 bases between them. CDR3 length equals 14 residues. CDR3 nucleotides: TGTGCCAGTACCGGACGGACAGCTAATTCACCCCTCCACTTT. Its translation: CASTGRTANSPLHF. Full variable domain (missing parts from reference TRBV9 and TRBJ1-6): DSGVTQTPKHLITATGQRVTLRCSPRSGDLSVYWYQQSLDQGLQFLIQYYNGEERAKGNILERFSAQQFPDLHSELNLSSLELGDSALYFCASTGRTANSPLHFGNGTRLTVT.

V is TRBV7-2 and J is TRBJ1-2; no reliable D call. Between the trimmed V and J ends, which lost 2 bases and 3 bases, there was a span of 10 bases. This CDR3 region has 14 residues. Per the germline V gene, CDR1 is SGHTA and CDR2 is FQGNSA. In nucleotides, the CDR3 is TGTGCCAGCAGCTTACCCGACCGAGACTATGGCTACACCTTC. The encoded protein is CASSLPDRDYGYTF.

V and J are TRBV7-2 and TRBJ2-6, with 7 bases aligning to TRBD1. This CDR3 has 14 residues. CDR1 is SGHTA, CDR2 FQGNSA, per germline. The V and J ends lost 11 bases and 1 base, in that order; junction bases with no gene match: 5. This CDR3 reads CAGQVVSGANVLTF. CDR3 DNA sequence: TGTGCCGGACAGGTGGTTTCTGGGGCCAACGTCCTGACTTTC.

V gene TRBV11-2 combines with J gene TRBJ1-2; TRBD1 is a possible D gene (5 bases). Trimming removed 0 bases at V and 8 bases at J, with 22 bases between. The germline gives CDR1 SGHAT, CDR2 FQNNGV. The CDR3 has 17 residues. For the CDR3, the DNA is TGTGCCAGCAGCTTAGAAAATCCCCATTGGGGGACGAGGGGCTACACCTTC. Its translation: CASSLENPHWGTRGYTF.

The DNA of the CDR3 is TGTGCCTGCCCTAGGGGGGGACAAAACACCGGGGAGCTGTTTTTT. Its protein product is CACPRGGQNTGELFF. The chain couples TRBV30 to TRBJ2-2; a weak D match, TRBD2 (7 bases). Germline V gene sequence: CDR1 GTSNPN, CDR2 SVGIG (reference sequence). CDR3 length: 15 residues. Deletions cut 6 bases from V and 2 bases from J, with 16 bases between.

Here the CDR3 reads CASSRGLAGTDTQYF. Here the CDR3 DNA reads TGTGCCAGCAGCCGAGGACTAGCTGGCACAGATACGCAGTATTTT. The chain carries TRBV6-5 and TRBJ2-3; 8 nucleotides match TRBD2. V was clipped by 6 bases and J by 1 base; unmatched bases: 6. Germline assignment: CDR1 MNHEY and CDR2 SVGAGI. The CDR3 has 15 residues.

This CDR3 is CASSEVTNWGLANEKLFF. CDR3 sequence (DNA): TGTGCCAGCAGTGAAGTAACGAATTGGGGGCTAGCTAATGAAAAACTGTTTTTT. The chain joins TRBV6-1 to TRBJ1-4; D is possibly TRBD1 (6 bases). The CDR3 sequence is 18 residues long. V gave up 1 base and J gave up 3 bases, with 18 bases separating them. Germline V lookup: CDR1 MNHNS, CDR2 SASEGT.

The chain joins TRBV14 to TRBJ2-5; 13 nucleotides match TRBD2. Germline CDR1 and CDR2: SGHDN and FVKESK. The CDR3 extends over 21 amino acids. V was pared by 0 bases and J by 1 base, with 14 bases of the junction left unmatched. The CDR3: CASSQDLVRLAGGRSQETQYF. In DNA, the CDR3 is TGTGCCAGCAGCCAAGATTTGGTACGACTAGCGGGGGGCCGCTCCCAAGAGACCCAGTACTTC.